The T cell receptor (beta chain) under discussion was sequenced for a study of cytomegalovirus exposure and HLA in healthy donors. Study findings and constraints: Later on, an analysis found that several of the most significant clusters appeared to be linked to common viral pathogens, which included parvovirus B19. Earlier analysis yielded a pattern in which most TCR beta V segments were productive about 87% or about 30% of the time.

The PCR had 60 Vbeta and 13 Jbeta primers. Libraries were prepared by immunoSEQ multiplex PCR; TCRdb keeps only in-frame clonotypes and omits some of them. Of approximately 120,000 clones in the sample, 80% to 85% were seen once. It was healthy bone marrow donors who served as donors. CDR3 length: 13 amino acids. The germline V and J ends were trimmed by 7 bases and 7 bases, with 17 bases remaining between them. CDR1 and CDR2 from the germline V gene are SQVTM and ANQGSEA. As for this clone: Its antigen is not identified.

This chain links TRBV29-1 with TRBJ2-1; possible D gene TRBD1, 6 bases. The sequenced sample consisted of PBMCs. This receptor was obtained from a woman in her 30s in good health and CMV-seronegative. CDR3 sequence (DNA): TGCAGCGCCGGGCGTACTCAGGGGAATGAGCAGTTCTTC. It specifies CSAGRTQGNEQFF.